These 25 T cell receptor beta chains came from one sample sequenced in a study of T cells after posttransplantation cyclophosphamide. Cyclophosphamide on days +3 and +4 followed busulfan-fludarabine conditioning and a marrow graft. Assay: immunoSEQ multiplex PCR; the TCRdb copy retains only in-frame clones and omits some. The table shows about 2,000 clones, with about two thirds occurring only once. The material was PBMCs, obtained nearly 35 days after a stem cell transplant with posttransplant cyclophosphamide. These receptors all stem from a male patient in his fifties who received an allogeneic stem cell transplant from a related donor and was CMV-positive. Some T cells may be transferred from the graft donor.

The chain couples TRBV2 to TRBJ2-7, with 9 bases matching TRBD1. The length of the CDR3 is 17 residues. V gave up 2 bases and J gave up 0 bases; unmatched junction bases: 8. CDR1 and CDR2 from the germline V gene are SNHLY and FYNNEI. The CDR3 sequence: CASSEPGTGFSSYEQYF. The DNA for the CDR3 is TGTGCCAGCAGTGAACCGGGGACAGGGTTCAGCTCCTACGAGCAGTACTTC.

This clone has a handful of counts. The J gene is TRBJ2-1, the V gene TRBV7-6, with 7 nucleotides matching TRBD2. Germline values: CDR1 SGHVS, CDR2 FNYEAQ. J gave up 9 bases and V 4 bases, and 12 bases lay outside the gene matches. The CDR3 spans 15 residues. DNA for the CDR3: TGTGCCAGCAGCTCTCTAGCGGAGGGGTGGGGTGAGCAGTTCTTC. Its protein product is CASSSLAEGWGEQFF.

This chain uses TRBV5-4 with TRBJ2-7; weak D call: TRBD2 (6 bases). CDR1 SGHNT and CDR2 YYREEE come from the germline V gene (reference sequence). V lost 5 bases, J lost 1 base, and 16 bases lay in between. The CDR3 sequence is 15 residues long. As DNA, the CDR3 is TGTGCCAGCAGAACTGGGGGGAGACCATCCTACGAGCAGTACTTC. Translation: CASRTGGRPSYEQYF.

The chain combines TRBV27 with TRBJ1-1; D is ambiguous. CDR3 length equals 13 residues. V lost 5 bases and J 0 bases, leaving 7 bases between the germline ends. The germline gives CDR1 MNHEY, CDR2 SMNVEV (reference sequence). In nucleotides, the CDR3 is TGTGCCAGCAGTCTGACTATGAACACTGAAGCTTTCTTT. Amino acid sequence: CASSLTMNTEAFF.

This chain uses TRBV4-1 with TRBJ2-6; maybe TRBD2 (6 bases). Between the trimmed V and J ends, which lost 3 bases and 0 bases, there was a span of 9 bases. The CDR3 consists of 16 residues. The germline CDR1 and CDR2 sequences are MGHRA and YSYEKL. In DNA, the CDR3 is TGCGCCAGCAGCCACGGGGGTCTCTCTGGGGCCAACGTCCTGACTTTC. Translated: CASSHGGLSGANVLTF.

The chain is built from TRBV11-3 and TRBJ2-1; 7 nucleotides line up with TRBD2. Looked up from germline, CDR1 is SGHNT and CDR2 is YENEEA. Trimming took 4 bases from V and 6 from J; bases not matched to a gene: 6. CDR3 length: 14 residues. The CDR3 DNA reads as TGTGCCAGCAGCTCCCATTGGACTAGCAATGAGCAGTTCTTC. It encodes CASSSHWTSNEQFF.

The rearrangement uses TRBV19 and TRBJ1-1; unclear D gene. The CDR3 has 19 residues. Per the germline V gene, CDR1 is LNHDA and CDR2 is SQIVND (reference sequence). Trimming stripped 3 bases from V and 5 bases from J, with 28 bases between. The CDR3 loop reads CASSIGWGEVGEKRTEAFF. CDR3 nucleotides: TGTGCCAGTAGTATCGGGTGGGGTGAGGTTGGGGAGAAACGGACTGAAGCTTTCTTT. The full variable domain, in which reference TRBV19 and TRBJ1-1 provide the parts outside the CDR3, is DGGITQSPKYLFRKEGQNVTLSCEQNLNHDAMYWYRQDPGQGLRLIYYSQIVNDFQKGDIAEGYSVSREKKESFPLTVTSAQKNPTAFYLCASSIGWGEVGEKRTEAFFGQGTRLTVV.

The rearrangement links TRBV7-9 to TRBJ2-3; 12 bases are a match to TRBD2. Per germline, CDR1 SEHNR and CDR2 FQNEAQ (reference sequence). The CDR3 totals 18 residues. With V trimmed by 2 bases and J by 6 bases, 12 bases remained unmatched. As DNA, the CDR3 is TGTGCCAGCAGCTTACTAGCGGGAGGGCCACTGAGTTTTGATACGCAGTATTTT. Translation: CASSLLAGGPLSFDTQYF.

This clone appeared a few times. CDR3 DNA sequence: TGTGCCAGCAGCGTAGACGACAGCATGGGTTACGAGCAGTACTTC. Translating gives CASSVDDSMGYEQYF. V and J are TRBV9 and TRBJ2-7, with D possibly being TRBD1 (5 bases). V was clipped by 0 bases and J by 4 bases, with 14 bases between them. Germline CDR1 is SGDLS and CDR2 is YYNGEE. The CDR3 covers 15 residues.

Concerning this clone itself: One junction end does not reproduce the germline sequence, and a read error may be involved. The J gene is TRBJ2-7, the V gene TRBV7-9; D may be TRBD1 (5 bases). The CDR3 length is 13 residues. The germline V gene has CDR1 SEHNR and CDR2 FQNEAQ (reference sequence). The CDR3 spells CASSYRSSYEHYF. The CDR3, as DNA: TGTGCCAGCAGCTACAGGAGCTCCTACGAGCATTACTTC.

In this sample, this clone turned up a few times. V gene TRBV21-1 combines with J gene TRBJ2-5; TRBD2 was called by the table and not checked on the DNA. TRBV21-1 is a pseudogene segment. The CDR3 has 15 amino acids. The CDR3: CASSKQRTSQETQYF. As DNA, the CDR3 is TGTGCCAGCAGCAAACAGAGGACTAGCCAAGAGACCCAGTACTTC.

This sequence joins TRBV18 and TRBJ2-1; D possibly corresponds to TRBD2 (6 bases). In germline, CDR1 is KGHSH, CDR2 LQKENI. Trimming removed 0 bases at V and 8 bases at J, with 11 bases between. This CDR3 comprises 14 residues. The CDR3 region is CASSPPLGEDEQFF. The DNA of the CDR3 is TGTGCCAGCTCACCACCGCTAGGGGAGGATGAGCAGTTCTTC.

CDR3 residues: CAIRREGMGGNTIYF. The CDR3 region has the DNA TGTGCCATCAGAAGAGAGGGTATGGGTGGAAACACCATATATTTT. The chain uses TRBV10-3 and TRBJ1-3; D ambiguous. V was pared by 6 bases and J by 3 bases, with 15 bases between. Germline values: CDR1 ENHRY, CDR2 SYGVKD. This CDR3 has 15 amino acids.

The table lists this clone with a few counts. The rearrangement uses TRBV7-6 and TRBJ2-5, with TRBD2 matching 11 bases. The length of the CDR3 is 19 residues. J gave up 0 bases and V 4 bases, and 13 bases lay outside the gene matches. Looked up from germline, CDR1 is SGHVS and CDR2 is FNYEAQ. The chain's CDR3 is CASSYPVPTSGEDQETQYF. The CDR3 DNA sequence: TGTGCCAGCAGCTACCCCGTACCGACTAGCGGGGAAGACCAAGAGACCCAGTACTTC.

The chain uses TRBV25-1 and TRBJ2-7; TRBD1 agrees at 7 bases. CDR3 length: 17 amino acids. CDR1 and CDR2 from the germline V gene are MGHDK and SYGVNS. Losses at the gene ends were 6 bases for V and 0 bases for J; bases not matched to a gene: 14. The CDR3 DNA is TGTGCCAGCAGGGCCGCAAAAGGACAGGCGGACTCCTACGAGCAGTACTTC. It encodes CASRAAKGQADSYEQYF.

J is TRBJ1-1 and V is TRBV7-9, with no clear D. Between the trimmed V and J ends, which lost 4 bases and 4 bases, there was a span of 7 bases. Germline lookup yields CDR1 SEHNR and CDR2 FQNEAQ (reference sequence). The CDR3 length is 12 residues. The CDR3 spells CASSSGSTEAFF. The CDR3 bases are TGTGCCAGCAGCTCGGGGAGCACTGAAGCTTTCTTT.

This rearrangement joins TRBV5-1 to TRBJ2-3, with 7 bases identical to TRBD1. V dropped 4 bases and J dropped 2; count of bases not matched to a gene: 7. This CDR3 region has 15 residues. The germline V gene has CDR1 SGHRS and CDR2 YFSETQ. This chain's CDR3 is CASSPEQGFTDTQYF. CDR3 bases: TGCGCCAGCAGCCCGGAACAGGGGTTCACAGATACGCAGTATTTT.

The chain carries TRBV2 and TRBJ2-7; D gene ambiguous. Trimming shortened V by 0 bases and J by 4 bases, and 7 bases separated the two germline ends. Germline V gene lookup returns CDR1 SNHLY and CDR2 FYNNEI. This CDR3 spans 13 amino acids. The CDR3 DNA sequence: TGTGCCAGCAGTGAAGCCCACGGGTACGAGCAGTACTTC. It yields the protein CASSEAHGYEQYF.

As regards this clone: Mismatch with germline at one junction end may stem from a read error. The chain's CDR3 is CAGSYAAGLSTDTQYF. DNA of the CDR3: TGTGCCGGCAGTTATGCCGCGGGGCTATCCACAGATACGCAGTATTTT. V usage is TRBV6-5 and J usage is TRBJ2-3; tentatively, D is TRBD2 (6 bases). This CDR3 contains 16 residues. The germline V gene encodes CDR1 MNHEY and CDR2 SVGAGI.

The J gene is TRBJ2-3, the V gene TRBV4-3, with D perhaps TRBD2 (5 bases). The CDR3 runs 14 residues. The V end was cut by 0 bases, the J end by 1 base, with 5 bases between. Germline V gene data show CDR1 as LGHNA and CDR2 as YSLEER. For the CDR3, the DNA is TGCGCCAGCAGCCAAGACGGGGGCACAGATACGCAGTATTTT. Its protein product is CASSQDGGTDTQYF.

This clone is large by share. V and J are TRBV27 and TRBJ2-7; a weak D match, TRBD1 (7 bases). The CDR3 spans 13 residues. Germline-derived CDR1 and CDR2 are MNHEY and SMNVEV (reference sequence). Deletions cut 4 bases from V and 6 bases from J, with 13 bases between. CDR3 sequence reads: CASSSRQGGEQYF. The CDR3 nucleotides read TGTGCCAGCAGTTCCAGACAGGGAGGCGAGCAGTACTTC.

This clone was observed a handful of times. CDR3 DNA: TGTGCCAGCAGCTTAGTTTACAGGCCCGAGCAGTACTTC. Amino acids: CASSLVYRPEQYF. V is TRBV11-3 and J is TRBJ2-7, with D possibly matching TRBD1 (5 bases). V shed 1 base and J shed 6 bases, with 10 bases lying between them. Germline V gene data show CDR1 as SGHNT and CDR2 as YENEEA. This CDR3 contains 13 residues. Full variable domain (outside the CDR3, taken from reference TRBV11-3 and TRBJ2-7): EAGVVQSPRYKIIEKKQPVAFWCNPISGHNTLYWYLQNLGQGPELLIRYENEEAVDDSQLPKDRFSAERLKGVDSTLKIQPAELGDSAVYLCASSLVYRPEQYFGPGTRLTVT.

The V gene is TRBV7-9, the J gene TRBJ2-1; tentative D call: TRBD2 (5 bases). The CDR3 loop spans 14 amino acids. In germline, CDR1 is SEHNR, CDR2 FQNEAQ (reference sequence). V lost 2 bases and J 1 base, leaving 6 bases between the germline ends. The CDR3 spells CASSLLASYNEQFF. CDR3 nucleotide sequence: TGTGCCAGCAGCTTACTAGCATCCTACAATGAGCAGTTCTTC. Based on the CDR3 plus reference TRBV7-9 and TRBJ2-1, the full variable domain is DTGVSQNPRHKITKRGQNVTFRCDPISEHNRLYWYRQTLGQGPEFLTYFQNEAQLEKSRLLSDRFSAERPKGSFSTLEIQRTEQGDSAMYLCASSLLASYNEQFFGPGTRLTVL.

V gene TRBV9 combines with J gene TRBJ1-1; a weak D match, TRBD1 (6 bases). Deletions cut 4 bases from V and 4 bases from J, with 14 bases between. Germline CDR1 reads SGDLS; CDR2 reads YYNGEE. The CDR3 is 14 residues long. DNA for the CDR3: TGTGCCAGCAGCCCAGGACAGCTCCCCACTGAAGCTTTCTTT. The encoded protein is CASSPGQLPTEAFF.

This chain joins TRBV6-5 and TRBJ1-2; TRBD1 might be the D (6 bases). The V end was cut by 0 bases, the J end by 6 bases, with 14 bases between. This CDR3 comprises 15 residues. Per the germline V gene, CDR1 is MNHEY and CDR2 is SVGAGI. The CDR3 DNA reads as TGTGCCAGCAGTTACTCGAGGGGGGGTTCCGATGGCTACACCTTC. It translates to CASSYSRGGSDGYTF.